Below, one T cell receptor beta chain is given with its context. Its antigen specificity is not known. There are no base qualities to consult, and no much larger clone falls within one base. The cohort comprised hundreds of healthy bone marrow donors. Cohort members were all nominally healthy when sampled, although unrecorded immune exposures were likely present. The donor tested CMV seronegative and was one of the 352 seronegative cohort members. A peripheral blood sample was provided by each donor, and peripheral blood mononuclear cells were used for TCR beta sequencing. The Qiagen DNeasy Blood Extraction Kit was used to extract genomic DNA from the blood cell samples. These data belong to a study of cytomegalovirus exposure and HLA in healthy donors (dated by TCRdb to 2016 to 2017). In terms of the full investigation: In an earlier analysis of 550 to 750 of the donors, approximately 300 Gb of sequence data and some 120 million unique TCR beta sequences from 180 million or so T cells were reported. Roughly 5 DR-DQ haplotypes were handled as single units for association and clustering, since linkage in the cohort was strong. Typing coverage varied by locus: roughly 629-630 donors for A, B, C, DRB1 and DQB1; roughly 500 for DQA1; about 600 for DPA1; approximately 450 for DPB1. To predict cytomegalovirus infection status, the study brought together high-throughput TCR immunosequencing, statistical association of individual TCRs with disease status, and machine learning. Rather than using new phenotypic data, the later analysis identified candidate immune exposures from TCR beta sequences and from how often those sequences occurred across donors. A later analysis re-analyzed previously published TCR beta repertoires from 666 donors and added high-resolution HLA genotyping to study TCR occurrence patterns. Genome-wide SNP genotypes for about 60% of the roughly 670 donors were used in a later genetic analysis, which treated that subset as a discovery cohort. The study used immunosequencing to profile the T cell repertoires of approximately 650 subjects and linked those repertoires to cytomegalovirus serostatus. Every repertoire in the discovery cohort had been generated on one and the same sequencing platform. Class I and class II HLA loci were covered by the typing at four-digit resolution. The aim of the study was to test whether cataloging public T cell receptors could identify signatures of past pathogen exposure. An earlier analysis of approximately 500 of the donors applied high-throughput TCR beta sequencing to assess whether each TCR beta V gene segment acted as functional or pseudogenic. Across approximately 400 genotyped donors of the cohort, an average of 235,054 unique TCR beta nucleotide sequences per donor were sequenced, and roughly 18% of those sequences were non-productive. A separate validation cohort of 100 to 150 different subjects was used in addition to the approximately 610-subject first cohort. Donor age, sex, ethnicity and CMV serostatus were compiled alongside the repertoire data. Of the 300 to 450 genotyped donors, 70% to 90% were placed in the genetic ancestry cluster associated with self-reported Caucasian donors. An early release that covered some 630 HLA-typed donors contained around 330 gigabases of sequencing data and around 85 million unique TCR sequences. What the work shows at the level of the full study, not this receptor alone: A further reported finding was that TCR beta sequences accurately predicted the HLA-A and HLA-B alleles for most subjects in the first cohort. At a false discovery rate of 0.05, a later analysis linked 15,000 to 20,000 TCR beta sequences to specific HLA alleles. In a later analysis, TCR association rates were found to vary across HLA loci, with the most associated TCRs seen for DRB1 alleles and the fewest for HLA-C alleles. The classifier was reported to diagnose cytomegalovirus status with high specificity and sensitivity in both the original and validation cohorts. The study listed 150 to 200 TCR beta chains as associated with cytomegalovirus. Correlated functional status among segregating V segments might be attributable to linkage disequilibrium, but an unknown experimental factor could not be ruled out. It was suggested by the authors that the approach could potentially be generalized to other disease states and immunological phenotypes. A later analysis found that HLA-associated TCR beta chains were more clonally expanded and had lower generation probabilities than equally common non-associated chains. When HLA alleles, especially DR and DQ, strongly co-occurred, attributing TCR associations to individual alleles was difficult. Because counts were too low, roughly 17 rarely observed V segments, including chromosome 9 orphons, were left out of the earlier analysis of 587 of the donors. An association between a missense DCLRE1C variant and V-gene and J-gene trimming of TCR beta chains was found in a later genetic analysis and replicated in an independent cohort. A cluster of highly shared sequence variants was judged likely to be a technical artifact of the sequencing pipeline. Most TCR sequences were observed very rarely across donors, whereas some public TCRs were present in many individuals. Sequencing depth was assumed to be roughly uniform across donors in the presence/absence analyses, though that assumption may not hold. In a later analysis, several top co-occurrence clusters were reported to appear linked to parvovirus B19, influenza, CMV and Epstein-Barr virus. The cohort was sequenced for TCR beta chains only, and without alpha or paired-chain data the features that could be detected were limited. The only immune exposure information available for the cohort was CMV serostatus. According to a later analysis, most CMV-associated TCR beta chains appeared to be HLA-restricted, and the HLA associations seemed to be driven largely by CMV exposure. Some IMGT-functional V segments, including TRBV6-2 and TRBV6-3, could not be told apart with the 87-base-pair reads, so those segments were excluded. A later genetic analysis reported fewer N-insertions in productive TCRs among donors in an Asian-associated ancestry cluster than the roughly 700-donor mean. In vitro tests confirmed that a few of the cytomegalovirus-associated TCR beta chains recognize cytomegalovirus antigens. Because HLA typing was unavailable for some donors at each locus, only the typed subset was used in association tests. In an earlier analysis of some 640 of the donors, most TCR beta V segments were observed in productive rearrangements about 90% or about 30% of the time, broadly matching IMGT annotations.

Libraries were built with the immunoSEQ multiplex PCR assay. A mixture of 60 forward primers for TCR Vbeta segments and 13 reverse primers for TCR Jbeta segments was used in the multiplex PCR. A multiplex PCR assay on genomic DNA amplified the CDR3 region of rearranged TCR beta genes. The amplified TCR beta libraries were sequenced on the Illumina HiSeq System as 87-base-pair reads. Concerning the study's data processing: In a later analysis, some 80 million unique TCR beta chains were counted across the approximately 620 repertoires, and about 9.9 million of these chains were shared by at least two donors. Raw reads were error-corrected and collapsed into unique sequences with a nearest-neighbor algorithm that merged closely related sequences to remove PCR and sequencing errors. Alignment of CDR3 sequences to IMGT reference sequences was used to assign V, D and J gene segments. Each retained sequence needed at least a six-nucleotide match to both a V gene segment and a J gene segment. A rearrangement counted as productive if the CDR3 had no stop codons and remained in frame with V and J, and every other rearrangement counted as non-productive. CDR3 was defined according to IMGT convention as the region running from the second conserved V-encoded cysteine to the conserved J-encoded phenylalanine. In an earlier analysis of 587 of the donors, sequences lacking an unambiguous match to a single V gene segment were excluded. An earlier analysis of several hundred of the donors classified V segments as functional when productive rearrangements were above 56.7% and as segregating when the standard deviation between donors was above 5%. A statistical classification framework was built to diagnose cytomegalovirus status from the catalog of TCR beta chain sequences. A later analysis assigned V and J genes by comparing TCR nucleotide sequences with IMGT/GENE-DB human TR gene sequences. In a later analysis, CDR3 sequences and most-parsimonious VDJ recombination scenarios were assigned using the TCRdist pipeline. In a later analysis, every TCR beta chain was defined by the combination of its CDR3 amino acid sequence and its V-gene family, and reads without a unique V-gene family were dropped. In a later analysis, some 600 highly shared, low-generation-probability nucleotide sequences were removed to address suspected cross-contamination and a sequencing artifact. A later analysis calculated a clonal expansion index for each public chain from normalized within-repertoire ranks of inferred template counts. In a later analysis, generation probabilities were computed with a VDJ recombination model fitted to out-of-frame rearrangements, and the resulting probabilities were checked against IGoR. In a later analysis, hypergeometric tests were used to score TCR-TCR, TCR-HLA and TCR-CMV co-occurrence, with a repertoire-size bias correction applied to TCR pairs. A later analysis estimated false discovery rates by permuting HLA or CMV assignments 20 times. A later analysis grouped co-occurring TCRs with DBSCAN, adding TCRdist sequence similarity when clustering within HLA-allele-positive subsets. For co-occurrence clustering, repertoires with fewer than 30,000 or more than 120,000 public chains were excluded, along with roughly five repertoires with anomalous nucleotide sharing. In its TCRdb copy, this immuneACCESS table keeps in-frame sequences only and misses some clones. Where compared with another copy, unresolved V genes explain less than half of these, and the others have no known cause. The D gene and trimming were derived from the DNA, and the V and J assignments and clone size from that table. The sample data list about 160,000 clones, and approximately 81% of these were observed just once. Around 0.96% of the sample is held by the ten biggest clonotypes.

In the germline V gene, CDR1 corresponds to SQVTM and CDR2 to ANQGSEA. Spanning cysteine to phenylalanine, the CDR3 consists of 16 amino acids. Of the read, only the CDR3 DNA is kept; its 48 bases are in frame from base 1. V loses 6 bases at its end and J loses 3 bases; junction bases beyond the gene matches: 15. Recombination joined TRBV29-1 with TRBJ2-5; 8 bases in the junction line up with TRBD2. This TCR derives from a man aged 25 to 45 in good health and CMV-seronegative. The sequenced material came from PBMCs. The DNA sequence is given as TGCAGCGTCGCCCCCACTAGCGGAGTCCCTGAAGAGACCCAGTACTTC. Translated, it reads CSVAPTSGVPEETQYF.